These 31 T cell receptor beta chains were sequenced from one sample in a study of T cell repertoires in cytomegalovirus infection. Their antigens remain unidentified. TCRdb used MiXCR to reprocess the reads, holding one entry per CDR3 protein. The sample comprises approximately 310,000 distinct CDR3 sequences, 25% of which are singletons, and less than 15% rests with the top ten. The source was cultured PBMCs, collected from culture after CMV antigen stimulation. These TCRs come from a human donor in good health (CMV status not recorded). Some clones in this sample may be carry-over from other donors' samples.

This clonotype was detected a few times. The chain uses TRBV5-4 and TRBJ2-3, with TRBD2 matching over 7 bases. The trim removed 0 bases at V and 5 bases at J, leaving 6 bases unmatched. The germline V gene encodes CDR1 SGHNT and CDR2 YYREEE (reference sequence). The CDR3 is 15 amino acids. DNA of the CDR3: TGTGCCAGCAGCTTGGCCGGGGAGGGTATAGATACGCAGTATTTT. Translating gives CASSLAGEGIDTQYF.

This sequence joins TRBV2 and TRBJ2-3, with 8 bases matching TRBD2. J gave up 2 bases and V 8 bases, and 3 bases lay outside the gene matches. Germline assignment: CDR1 SNHLY and CDR2 FYNNEI. This CDR3 is 13 amino acids long. The CDR3 spells CASLREVTDTQYF. Here the CDR3 DNA reads TGTGCCAGCCTGCGGGAGGTCACAGATACGCAGTATTTT.

The chain joins TRBV20-1 to TRBJ2-1, with D unresolved. Trimming cost V 6 bases and J 2 bases, with 14 bases left between them. Germline CDR1 DFQATT, CDR2 SNEGSKA (reference sequence). The CDR3 contains 14 residues. CDR3 loop: CSAPRLETYNEQFF. For the CDR3, the DNA is TGCAGTGCCCCCCGGCTAGAAACCTACAATGAGCAGTTCTTC.

This clonotype appeared a few times. The genes are TRBV6-1 and TRBJ1-1; D perhaps matches TRBD1 (5 bases). Germline lookup yields CDR1 MNHNS and CDR2 SASEGT. The CDR3 sequence is 14 residues long. The V gene lost 5 bases and the J gene lost 5 bases, with 15 bases spanning the gap. As DNA, the CDR3 is TGTGCCAGCAGTTCCCCAGGGCGTGGGACTGAAGCTTTCTTT. Translated, it gives CASSSPGRGTEAFF.

This clonotype was counted a few times. The genes are TRBV2 and TRBJ2-1; 12 nucleotides align to TRBD1. Trimming at V came to 2 bases and at J to 9 bases, leaving 5 bases not matched to a gene. CDR3 length: 15 residues. Looked up from germline, CDR1 is SNHLY and CDR2 is FYNNEI. The chain's CDR3 is CASSELGQGAGEQFF. The CDR3 bases are TGTGCCAGCAGTGAACTGGGACAGGGGGCCGGTGAGCAGTTCTTC.

This chain uses TRBV4-1 with TRBJ2-5; TRBD2 matches 11 bases. Germline CDR1 MGHRA, CDR2 YSYEKL. The CDR3 length is 21 residues. With 5 bases clipped from V and 2 bases from J, the junction kept 22 bases outside the gene matches. CDR3 in amino acids: CASSSYIRTSGLHLMQETQYF. DNA for the CDR3: TGCGCCAGCAGCTCCTACATCCGGACTAGCGGGCTTCATCTCATGCAAGAGACCCAGTACTTC.

The chain uses TRBV28 and TRBJ1-5, with a weak D call TRBD1 (5 bases). The ends were cut back, 7 bases at V and 4 bases at J, with 14 bases in the middle. The germline CDR1 and CDR2 sequences are MDHEN and SYDVKM. The CDR3 is 14 amino acids. The DNA for the CDR3 is TGTGCCAGCACCCTAGCGACAGCTAATCAGCCCCAGCATTTT. It yields the protein CASTLATANQPQHF.

This clonotype turned up a few times. This rearrangement joins TRBV9 to TRBJ1-5, with D maybe TRBD1 (5 bases). This CDR3 is 14 amino acids long. Trimming pared 4 bases from V and 3 bases from J, leaving 11 bases between. Germline V lookup: CDR1 SGDLS, CDR2 YYNGEE. The CDR3 nucleotides are TGTGCCAGCAGCCACGGGGGGATCAATCAGCCCCAGCATTTT. It translates to CASSHGGINQPQHF.

In its sample, this clonotype was seen many times. V and J are TRBV11-3 and TRBJ2-1, with D perhaps matching TRBD2 (6 bases). Per the germline V gene, CDR1 is SGHNT and CDR2 is YENEEA. V lost 2 bases to trimming and J lost 11 bases, with 22 bases between them. CDR3 length: 16 residues. The CDR3 here is CASSLLATRSSGKQFF. As DNA, the CDR3 is TGTGCCAGCAGCTTATTGGCGACTAGGTCCTCGGGGAAGCAGTTCTTC.

V and J are TRBV12-5 and TRBJ2-3; possible D gene TRBD1, 6 bases. This CDR3 is 15 amino acids long. CDR1 and CDR2 (germline): LGHNT, FRNRAP. With 1 base removed from V and 0 bases from J, the gap between germline ends came to 8 bases. CDR3 sequence: CASGLGDTSTDTQYF. The DNA for the CDR3 is TGTGCTAGTGGTTTGGGGGACACAAGCACAGATACGCAGTATTTT.

This clonotype has just a few counts. The chain is built from TRBV6-1 and TRBJ2-1; 12 positions agree with TRBD2. Trimming cost V 6 bases and J 9 bases; bases outside gene matches: 9. The CDR3 extends over 15 amino acids. CDR1 and CDR2 from the germline V gene are MNHNS and SASEGT. The CDR3 reads CASSYLAGGVGEQFF. Written as DNA, the CDR3 is TGTGCCAGCAGCTATCTAGCGGGAGGGGTCGGTGAGCAGTTCTTC.

This rearrangement joins TRBV19 to TRBJ2-2; TRBD2 matches at 12 bases. In germline, CDR1 is LNHDA, CDR2 SQIVND (reference sequence). Trimming cost V 6 bases and J 0 bases; bases outside gene matches: 5. This CDR3 is 17 amino acids long. Here the CDR3 DNA reads TGTGCCAGTAGCACGGGACTAGCGGGCACGAACACCGGGGAGCTGTTTTTT. It encodes CASSTGLAGTNTGELFF.

This clonotype was observed a few times. The chain recombines TRBV6-2 or TRBV6-3 with TRBJ2-7; 10 positions match TRBD2. CDR1 is MNHEY and CDR2 is SVGEGT in the germline V gene. The CDR3 is 17 amino acids. V dropped 5 bases and J dropped 2; count of bases not matched to a gene: 12. CDR3 loop: CASSQLAGQGETYEQYV. The CDR3 nucleotides are TGTGCCAGCAGTCAACTAGCGGGGCAGGGTGAAACCTACGAGCAGTACGTC.

This clonotype was detected only a few times. This chain links TRBV27 with TRBJ2-2, with 10 bases aligning to TRBD2. The CDR3 has 17 residues. Germline CDR1 and CDR2: MNHEY and SMNVEV (reference sequence). After removal of 2 bases from V and 3 bases from J, the junction contained 6 bases not matched to a gene. CDR3 sequence (DNA): TGTGCCAGCAGTTTAGGACTAGCGGAGGCCCACACCGGGGAGCTGTTTTTT. This codes for CASSLGLAEAHTGELFF.

Many counts were recorded for this clonotype. This rearrangement joins TRBV7-2 to TRBJ1-1; weak D call: TRBD1 (5 bases). The germline V gene has CDR1 SGHTA and CDR2 FQGNSA. This CDR3 has 13 amino acids. V was clipped by 4 bases and J by 2 bases, with 8 bases between them. This CDR3 reads CASSWTKNTEAFF. Here the CDR3 DNA reads TGTGCCAGCAGCTGGACAAAAAACACTGAAGCTTTCTTT.

This clonotype was seen repeatedly, ten times or more. The chain has TRBV11-3 and TRBJ2-7, with 11 bases identical to TRBD2. The trim removed 4 bases at V and 0 bases at J, leaving 2 bases unmatched. The CDR3 length is 15 residues. CDR1 is SGHNT, CDR2 YENEEA, per germline. The CDR3 spells CASSSGLADSYEQYV. The CDR3 DNA sequence: TGTGCCAGCAGCTCGGGACTAGCGGACTCCTACGAGCAGTACGTC.

The genes are TRBV7-9 and TRBJ1-2, with 10 bases aligning to TRBD1. Unmatched junction bases numbered 9, after V lost 5 bases and J lost 6 bases. Germline V gene data show CDR1 as SEHNR and CDR2 as FQNEAQ (reference sequence). CDR3 length: 15 residues. CDR3: CASSKTGGGLDGYTF. The CDR3 DNA sequence: TGTGCCAGCAGCAAGACAGGGGGCGGGCTGGATGGCTACACCTTC.

This clonotype was detected only a few times. The rearrangement links TRBV12-3 or TRBV12-4 to TRBJ1-5; D is unclear. With 4 bases removed from V and 6 bases from J, the gap between germline ends came to 7 bases. The CDR3 runs to 12 residues. CDR3 loop: CASSSPSQPQHF. The CDR3 nucleotides are TGTGCCAGCAGTTCCCCTAGTCAGCCCCAGCATTTT.

The rearrangement links TRBV28 to TRBJ1-2, with D possibly TRBD1 on 5 matching bases. Germline V gene lookup returns CDR1 MDHEN and CDR2 SYDVKM. V was shortened by 8 bases and J by 4 bases, with 17 bases between the two germline ends. This CDR3 is built from 14 residues. Here the CDR3 DNA reads TGTGCCAGCGCATGGCAGGGTTTTATCTATGGCTACACCTTC. Its protein product is CASAWQGFIYGYTF.

This clonotype was picked up a small number of times. This chain links TRBV28 with TRBJ2-7, with 7 bases that match TRBD2. The J segment lost 3 bases and the V segment lost 3 bases, leaving 5 bases of the junction unmatched. The CDR3 is 14 amino acids. Germline lookup yields CDR1 MDHEN and CDR2 SYDVKM. The CDR3 here is CASSFRGRNYEQYF. The CDR3 bases are TGTGCCAGCAGTTTTCGCGGGAGAAACTACGAGCAGTACTTC.

The CDR3 DNA is TGCGCCAGCAGCCAAGATTCGTCTGGGGGGAAAACTGAAGCTTTCTTT. It yields the protein CASSQDSSGGKTEAFF. J is TRBJ1-1 and V is TRBV4-3, with a weak D call TRBD1 (5 bases). V dropped 0 bases and J dropped 5 bases, with 16 bases sitting between them. Germline CDR1 is LGHNA and CDR2 is YSLEER. CDR3 length: 16 amino acids.

The chain employs TRBV19 and TRBJ2-1; the D gene is possibly TRBD2 (5 bases). This CDR3 has 14 amino acids. Germline CDR1 is LNHDA and CDR2 is SQIVND (reference sequence). Trimming left V 2 bases short and J 8 bases short, with 13 bases between. The CDR3 DNA sequence: TGTGCCAGTAGTATATTACAGTCGAGGGATGAGCAGTTCTTC. Translated: CASSILQSRDEQFF.

Worth noting for this clonotype: Its ends do not fully match the called genes, so a read error is possible. The chain has TRBV29-1 and TRBJ1-1; D remains unclear. The CDR3 extends over 11 amino acids. The germline CDR1 and CDR2 sequences are SQVTM and ANQGSEA. CDR3 loop: CSVLWNSEAFF. The CDR3 region has the DNA TGCAGCGTTTTATGGAACAGTGAAGCTTTCTTT.

In its sample, this clonotype was seen once. The V gene is TRBV30, the J gene TRBJ1-5; D possibly corresponds to TRBD1 (5 bases). Trimming removed 3 bases from V and 8 bases from J, with 11 bases in between. The germline gives CDR1 GTSNPN, CDR2 SVGIG (reference sequence). The CDR3 totals 12 residues. CDR3 protein: CAWSRVNEPQHF. As DNA, the CDR3 is TGTGCCTGGAGCAGGGTTAATGAGCCCCAGCATTTT. The full variable domain, its missing parts supplied by reference TRBV30 and TRBJ1-5, is SQTIHQWPATLVQPVGSPLSLECTVEGTSNPNLYWYRQAAGRGLQLLFYSVGIGQISSEVPQNLSASRPQDRQFILSSKKLLLSDSGFYLCAWSRVNEPQHFGDGTRLSIL.

The CDR3 bases are TGTGCCAGCAGTTACCAGACTGGCCCCCAAGAGACCCAGTACTTC. It is translated as CASSYQTGPQETQYF. The V and J genes are TRBV6-6 and TRBJ2-5; no reliable D call. Deletions cut 2 bases from V and 1 base from J, with 11 bases between. Germline CDR1 MNHNY, CDR2 SVGAGI (reference sequence). The CDR3 sequence is 15 residues long.

The chain recombines TRBV14 with TRBJ2-3; no clear D gene. Trimming stripped 0 bases from V and 6 bases from J, with 4 bases between. The germline V gene encodes CDR1 SGHDN and CDR2 FVKESK. This CDR3 comprises 12 residues. In nucleotides, the CDR3 is TGTGCCAGCAGCCAAGATTTGGATACGCAGTATTTT. Its translation is CASSQDLDTQYF.

This clonotype was seen ten or more times. The V call is TRBV7-8, the J call TRBJ1-4, with a possible D match to TRBD1 (6 bases). This CDR3 comprises 15 residues. The germline V gene has CDR1 SGHVS and CDR2 FQNEAQ. V was cut by 4 bases and J by 13 bases, with 22 bases left in between. This CDR3 reads CASSSDRIRRNGLFF. For the CDR3, the DNA is TGTGCCAGCAGCTCCGACAGGATCAGGCGGAATGGACTGTTTTTT.

This clonotype was seen ten or more times. The V call is TRBV19, the J call TRBJ2-1, with 7 nucleotides matching TRBD1. The length of the CDR3 is 15 residues. Losses at the gene ends were 5 bases for V and 0 bases for J; bases not matched to a gene: 4. In germline, CDR1 is LNHDA, CDR2 SQIVND (reference sequence). CDR3 amino acids: CASSEDRSSYNEQFF. The CDR3 DNA follows: TGTGCCAGTAGTGAGGACAGGAGCTCCTACAATGAGCAGTTCTTC.

The chain recombines TRBV9 with TRBJ2-1; D is uncertain. The CDR3 contains 12 residues. Trimming removed 2 bases at V and 8 bases at J, with 8 bases between. The germline gives CDR1 SGDLS, CDR2 YYNGEE. The CDR3 reads CASSVTWDEQFF. In DNA form, the CDR3 reads TGTGCCAGCAGCGTCACTTGGGATGAGCAGTTCTTC.

This clonotype was observed a handful of times. V is TRBV7-8 and J is TRBJ2-2; 7 positions agree with TRBD2. The germline gives CDR1 SGHVS, CDR2 FQNEAQ. This CDR3 has 16 amino acids. V lost 1 base, J lost 3 bases, and 5 bases stayed unmatched. CDR3 loop: CASSLGSSGYTGELFF. CDR3 DNA: TGTGCCAGCAGCTTAGGCTCTAGCGGATACACCGGGGAGCTGTTTTTT.

This clonotype was counted at least ten times. The gene calls are TRBV7-6 and TRBJ2-3; D remains ambiguous. The CDR3 contains 13 residues. The germline CDR1 and CDR2 sequences are SGHVS and FNYEAQ. V gave up 1 base and J gave up 3 bases, with 5 bases separating them. CDR3 residues: CASSLVQTDTQYF. The CDR3 nucleotides are TGTGCCAGCAGCTTAGTACAAACAGATACGCAGTATTTT.